A selection of T cell receptor beta chains follows, all from one sample in a study of early T cells in non-severe SARS-CoV-2 infection. TCRdb itself ran the 5' RACE reads through MiXCR, one entry per CDR3 protein. The sample shows tens of thousands of distinct CDR3 sequences, 13% to 15% of them seen only once. The sample consisted of whole blood, taken at baseline. These receptors came from an adult who was a healthcare worker with PCR-confirmed SARS-CoV-2 infection or an uninfected control (not recorded which). The CDR3 runs from the conserved cysteine through the conserved F or W. A D gene is named only where the DNA matches it firmly. Clone size is not always given. Where it is, it says once, few, many or a class for expanded clones.

J gene | D gene | V gene | clone size | CDR3 protein | CDR3 DNA
TRBJ1-5 | - | TRBV3-1 | many | CASSQRDTNQPQHF | TGTGCCAGCAGCCAAAGGGATACAAATCAGCCCCAGCATTTT
TRBJ2-3 | TRBD2 | TRBV7-2 | few | CASSFVGGRSTDTQYF | TGTGCCAGCAGCTTCGTGGGCGGGAGGTCCACAGATACGCAGTATTTT
TRBJ2-5 | TRBD1 | TRBV27 | - | CASHSGQTYQETQYF | TGTGCCAGCCATTCGGGACAGACGTACCAAGAGACCCAGTACTTC
TRBJ2-5 | TRBD2 | TRBV7-9 | - | CASSFRLGLAGVQETQYF | TGTGCCAGCAGCTTCCGTTTGGGACTAGCGGGAGTACAAGAGACCCAGTACTTC
TRBJ1-3 | - | TRBV28 | many | CASSPIGTRTIYF | TGTGCCAGCAGTCCTATAGGCACTCGCACCATATATTTT
TRBJ2-7 | - | TRBV4-1 | few | CASSQDPKAPYEQYF | TGCGCCAGCAGCCAAGACCCCAAAGCTCCCTACGAGCAGTACTTC
TRBJ1-5 | - | TRBV19 | few | CASSILNQPQHF | TGTGCCAGTAGTATCTTAAATCAGCCCCAGCATTTT
TRBJ2-3 | - | TRBV29-1 | - | CSVEARDTQYF | TGCAGCGTTGAAGCACGAGATACGCAGTATTTT
TRBJ2-6 | - | TRBV28 | - | CASLQGLHSGANVLTF | TGTGCCAGCCTACAGGGCCTCCACTCTGGGGCCAACGTCCTGACTTTC
TRBJ1-5 | TRBD1 | TRBV19 | many | CASMGQGLGNQPQHF | TGTGCCAGTATGGGACAGGGACTCGGCAATCAGCCCCAGCATTTT
TRBJ1-1 | - | TRBV20-1 | - | CSARDRRGMNTEAFF | TGCAGTGCTAGAGATCGTAGGGGCATGAACACTGAAGCTTTCTTT
TRBJ1-2 | - | TRBV16 | many | CASSQSEGVYGYTF | TGTGCCAGCAGCCAATCGGAAGGGGTCTATGGCTACACCTTC
TRBJ2-7 | - | TRBV12-3/TRBV12-4 | - | CASSPEAGWVNEQYF | TGTGCCAGCAGCCCGGAGGCGGGGTGGGTGAACGAGCAGTACTTC
TRBJ1-5 | TRBD1 | TRBV2 | - | CASSTDRDGQPQHF | TGTGCCAGCAGTACGGACAGGGATGGTCAGCCCCAGCATTTT
TRBJ2-1 | - | TRBV7-2 | - | CASSLRVETLPEQFF | TGTGCCAGCAGCTTAAGGGTAGAGACCTTACCTGAGCAGTTCTTC
TRBJ2-7 | TRBD1 | TRBV7-6 | - | CASSVGTGGNYEQYF | TGTGCCAGCAGCGTCGGGACAGGGGGCAACTACGAGCAGTACTTC
TRBJ1-4 | - | TRBV28 | - | CASNPGGGEKLFF | TGTGCCAGCAACCCCGGGGGTGGGGAAAAACTGTTTTTT
TRBJ1-6 | - | TRBV9 | many | CASSQEVVSPLHF | TGTGCCAGCAGCCAGGAGGTCGTTTCACCCCTCCACTTT
TRBJ1-1 | TRBD1 | TRBV11-2 | - | CASSQAGGDPEAFF | TGTGCCAGCAGCCAAGCAGGGGGCGACCCTGAAGCTTTCTTT
TRBJ2-3 | TRBD2 | TRBV6-4 | many | CASSDWGASGTDTQYF | TGTGCCAGCAGTGACTGGGGGGCTAGCGGGACAGATACGCAGTATTTT
TRBJ1-4 | - | TRBV18 | - | CASSPSNEKLFF | TGTGCCAGCTCACCAAGTAATGAAAAACTGTTTTTT
TRBJ1-4 | - | TRBV7-6 | - | CASSPQTTNEKLFF | TGTGCCAGCAGCCCCCAGACAACTAATGAAAAACTGTTTTTT
TRBJ2-5 | TRBD2 | TRBV12-3/TRBV12-4 | few | CASSFATSGSETQYF | TGTGCCAGCAGTTTCGCGACTAGCGGGAGCGAGACCCAGTACTTC
TRBJ1-4 | - | TRBV11-2 | - | CASSPHGESFNEKLFF | TGTGCCAGCAGTCCTCACGGCGAGAGCTTTAATGAAAAACTGTTTTTT
TRBJ2-7 | - | TRBV5-1 | - | CASSLEDPSHEQYF | TGCGCCAGCAGCTTAGAGGACCCTAGCCACGAGCAGTACTTC
TRBJ2-5 | TRBD2 | TRBV4-2 | few | CASSRSSGSGRETQYF | TGTGCCAGCAGCCGGTCTAGCGGGAGTGGGCGGGAGACCCAGTACTTC
TRBJ1-4 | TRBD1 | TRBV3-1 | - | CASSSGTGSEKLFF | TGTGCCAGCAGCTCCGGGACAGGGTCTGAAAAACTGTTTTTT
TRBJ2-5 | TRBD1 | TRBV24-1 | - | CATSVTQGEKETQYF | TGTGCCACCAGTGTTACACAGGGGGAAAAAGAGACCCAGTACTTC
TRBJ2-5 | TRBD1 | TRBV19 | - | CASGDSARTQYF | TGTGCCAGTGGGGACAGCGCCAGGACCCAGTACTTC